This TCR beta chain was observed in a study of T-cell reconstitution after alpha-beta-depleted transplantation in children. Construction of the TCRbeta library involved unique molecular identifiers. TCRdb fed the PCR reads into MiXCR, producing one record per CDR3 protein. The repertoire has approximately 190,000 distinct CDR3 sequences, 8.4% of them found once; the top ten carry approximately 40%. This clonotype was detected many times. The sample consisted of PBMCs, mostly from graft donor cells, taken 360 days after TCRalphabeta/CD19-depleted stem cell transplant. The clonotype originates from a male patient aged 2-15 years who had a stem cell transplant for acute myeloid leukemia, so the T cells may come from the graft donor.

The CDR3 nucleotides are TGTGCCAGCAGCAAACCCCGGGGAGAAGGCTACGAGCAGTACGTC. This sequence encodes CASSKPRGEGYEQYV. This chain uses TRBV21-1 with TRBJ2-7; the table's D call, TRBD1, has no DNA check behind it. TRBV21-1 is termed a pseudogene. This CDR3 is 15 amino acids long.